The rows below give T cell receptor beta chains drawn from one sample of a study of regulatory T cells in long-lasting Graves disease. TCRdb reprocessed the multiplex PCR reads via MiXCR and lists one record per CDR3 protein. The sample records about 540,000 distinct CDR3 sequences, roughly 14% being singletons. This sample was shared with a second study, whose subject was T cells in Graves' hyperthyroidism and ophthalmopathy.

Specimen: peripheral blood mononuclear cells (PBMCs), collected at new diagnosis, from a patient treated with antithyroid drugs. The source is a man younger than 40 with Graves disease. CDR3s include the opening cysteine and the closing phenylalanine or tryptophan. Each record gives: V gene, clone size, J gene, D gene, CDR3 protein, CDR3 DNA. The D gene is left open where the match is weak. Some rows have no size entry. The others give once, few or many, or a class for an expanded clone.

TRBV6-1,many,TRBJ2-3,TRBD2,CASSDGGRAGDPDTQYF,TGTGCCAGCAGTGATGGTGGAAGAGCGGGAGACCCAGATACGCAGTATTTT
TRBV11-2,-,TRBJ1-1,-,CASSFRDNGAMNTEAFF,TGTGCCAGCAGCTTCCGGGACAACGGGGCGATGAACACTGAAGCTTTCTTT
TRBV20-1,many,TRBJ1-5,-,CSASVGTFNQPQHF,TGCAGTGCTAGTGTTGGGACCTTTAATCAGCCCCAGCATTTT
TRBV19,-,TRBJ1-2,-,CASRPSDLNYGYTF,TGTGCCAGTAGACCGAGTGACCTTAACTATGGCTACACCTTC
TRBV20-1,-,TRBJ2-4,TRBD1,CSATQGKAKNIQYF,TGCAGTGCCACACAGGGGAAAGCCAAAAACATTCAGTACTTC
TRBV12-3/TRBV12-4,-,TRBJ2-2,-,CASRGTKSTGELFF,TGTGCCAGCAGAGGGACAAAGAGCACCGGGGAGCTGTTTTTT
TRBV5-1,-,TRBJ2-3,TRBD1,CASSWGTDPRDTQYF,TGCGCCAGCAGCTGGGGGACAGACCCCAGGGATACGCAGTATTTT
TRBV12-3/TRBV12-4,many,TRBJ2-5,-,CASSLAGEEETQYF,TGTGCCAGCAGTTTAGCGGGAGAGGAAGAGACCCAGTACTTC
TRBV6-1,many,TRBJ2-7,TRBD2,CASSAGLAGMSEQYF,TGTGCCAGCAGTGCTGGACTAGCGGGAATGTCCGAGCAGTACTTC
TRBV9,-,TRBJ2-2,TRBD2,CASSDYSGLFTGELFF,TGTGCCAGCAGCGATTATAGCGGGCTGTTTACCGGGGAGCTGTTTTTT